This T cell receptor beta chain was retrieved from a study of Ad26.COV2.S vaccination and SARS-CoV-2 variants. Treatment given: roughly 20 received Ad26.COV2.S at low or high dose, single or two shots; about 5 received placebo; per-sample allocation not given. Sampling was done on day 63 after the first vaccine or placebo injection. The method was immunoSEQ multiplex PCR; TCRdb's version includes in-frame clones alone and lacks a portion of them. Among more than 400,000 clones listed, 92% were seen once. The clonotype was recovered from a person between 18 and 59 years old who received the Ad26.COV2.S COVID-19 vaccine or a placebo. The sample here was peripheral blood, taken in a trial of Ad26.COV2.S vaccine versus placebo.

The CDR3 nucleotides read TGTGCCAGCAGTTACGTGAAGAATTCACCCCTCCACTTT. It yields the protein CASSYVKNSPLHF. The J gene is TRBJ1-6, the V gene TRBV6-5; D call uncertain. The V gene's germline CDR1 is MNHEY and CDR2 SVGAGI. V lost 2 bases to trimming and J lost 7 bases, with 6 bases between them. The CDR3 spans 13 residues.